This TCR beta chain comes out of a study of Tregs in tolerant kidney transplant recipients. Unstimulated regulatory T cells (CD4+CD25+CD127-), CD4+CD25- non-regulatory cells, CD4 and CD8 cells were FACS-sorted from thawed PBMCs. The assay was immunoSEQ multiplex PCR, and TCRdb's table has in-frame clones only and misses some. The profile covers around 43,000 clones, with 91% appearing a single time and about 0.75% taken by the ten largest. Turning to this clone: Its antigen remains unidentified.

Overall study results and limits: Expanding Tregs on activated donor B cells appeared to best identify donor-specific TCRbeta clones. Biological reproducibility was not directly addressed in this study.

This sequence originates from a human donor in good health. Sequencing used Tregs from blood.

The CDR3 sequence is CASIREGVGAFF. The CDR3, as DNA: TGTGCCAGCATCCGGGAGGGGGTGGGAGCTTTCTTT. The chain joins TRBV6-6 to TRBJ1-1; possible D gene TRBD1, 6 bases. The CDR3 is 12 amino acids. V lost 7 bases and J 10 bases, leaving 16 bases between the germline ends. Germline CDR1 reads MNHNY; CDR2 reads SVGAGI (reference sequence).